The text below deals with one T cell receptor beta chain. Its antigen is currently not known. Per-base qualities were not stored, and no clone one base away is much larger. As encoded in the germline V gene, CDR1 is SNHLY while CDR2 is FYNNEI. V is shortened by 11 bases, J by 5 bases, and the region joining them spans 16 bases. The CDR3 runs 13 amino acids, cysteine and phenylalanine included. Just the 39-base CDR3 DNA is kept, in frame starting at base 1. This sample is drawn from a study of Ad26.COV2.S vaccination and SARS-CoV-2 variants (dated by TCRdb to the early 2020s). Background on the whole study: Donors in the vaccine arm were drawn from COV1001, a multicentre, randomized, double-blind, placebo-controlled phase I-IIa trial testing Ad26.COV2.S in healthy adults. Ad26.COV2.S was given intramuscularly at 5x10^10 or 1x10^11 viral particles, as a single shot or as two shots 56 days apart. Sequencing of the TCRbeta repertoire served to evaluate the specificity and breadth of SARS-CoV-2-reactive T cell receptors following Ad26.COV2.S vaccination. The TCR-sequenced set comprised approximately 32 samples: approximately 20 Ad26.COV2.S vaccine recipients, 5 placebo recipients and 8 SARS-CoV-2 convalescent individuals. Participants in the trial were split at random into five groups of five each, receiving low-dose or high-dose Ad26.COV2.S once or twice, or else placebo on both occasions. Investigators remained blinded to trial group allocation during experiments and outcome assessment. What the authors observed across the whole study: Higher spike-specific TCR breadth was observed in Ad26.COV2.S recipients than in placebo recipients (P = 0.0014). Comparing responses between vaccine doses or regimens was not something the study was powered to do. Vaccine and placebo recipients had comparable non-spike TCR breadth, which fits with the vaccine containing only spike. After vaccination, substantial breadth of spike-specific CD8+ and CD4+ T cell responses was reported. According to the authors, total T cell responses may have been underestimated by the TCR breadth and depth analyses.

Sample treatment or condition, as interpreted from the label and publication: approximately 18 received Ad26.COV2.S at low or high dose, single or two shots; five or six received placebo; per-sample allocation not given. For vaccine and placebo recipients, repertoires were sequenced using samples collected on day 63 after the first injection. In Cohort 1b, about two dozen adults aged 18-55 years were enrolled at a single site in Boston, USA, between 29 July and 7 August 2020. As a vaccine, Ad26.COV2.S was a replication-incompetent adenovirus type 26 vector that expressed a prefusion-stabilized SARS-CoV-2 spike protein derived from the original Wuhan strain. TCRbeta CDR3 regions were sequenced with the immunoSEQ Assay. After extraction, genomic DNA underwent amplification by bias-controlled multiplex PCR, followed by high-throughput sequencing. The original methods were these. Collapsing and filtering of sequences were performed to quantify the absolute abundance of each unique TCRbeta CDR3 region. T cell fraction was estimated by normalizing TCRbeta template counts to usable DNA, which was measured by amplifying reference genes present in all nucleated cells. Repertoire TCRs were annotated as SARS-CoV-2-specific when V gene, CDR3 amino acid sequence and J gene were exactly matched to a known reactive TCR set. MIRA supplied the reference SARS-CoV-2 TCR set, which was filtered for enrichment in COVID-19-positive ImmuneCODE repertoires so that public or cross-reactive TCRs were removed. Based on the MIRA antigens, annotated TCRs were further analysed at the level of specific ORF or position within ORF. Breadth was defined as the number of annotated unique rearrangements divided by the total number of unique productive rearrangements, and depth was defined as the summed frequency of the annotated unique rearrangements. Group comparisons of TCR breadth used two-sided Wilcoxon rank-sum tests. This immuneACCESS table, as held by TCRdb, lists in-frame sequences with V and J called but not all clones. Of the missing ones, under half trace to an unresolved V gene in checked studies; the others have no known cause. V, J and clone size are taken as reported in that table, and D and trimming were inferred from the DNA itself. The sample data list around 340,000 clones, and about 89% of these were observed just once. Of the sample, roughly 4.8% falls within the top ten clones.

This receptor chain uses TRBV2 and TRBJ2-1; the D gene cannot be named for sure. This clonotype was sampled from a person between 18 and 65 years old who received the Ad26.COV2.S COVID-19 vaccine or a placebo. Material: peripheral blood, obtained in a trial of Ad26.COV2.S vaccine versus placebo. The nucleotide sequence reads as follows: TGTGCCCGGTCAGACTCCCAAAACAATGAGCAGTTCTTC. Translated, it gives CARSDSQNNEQFF.